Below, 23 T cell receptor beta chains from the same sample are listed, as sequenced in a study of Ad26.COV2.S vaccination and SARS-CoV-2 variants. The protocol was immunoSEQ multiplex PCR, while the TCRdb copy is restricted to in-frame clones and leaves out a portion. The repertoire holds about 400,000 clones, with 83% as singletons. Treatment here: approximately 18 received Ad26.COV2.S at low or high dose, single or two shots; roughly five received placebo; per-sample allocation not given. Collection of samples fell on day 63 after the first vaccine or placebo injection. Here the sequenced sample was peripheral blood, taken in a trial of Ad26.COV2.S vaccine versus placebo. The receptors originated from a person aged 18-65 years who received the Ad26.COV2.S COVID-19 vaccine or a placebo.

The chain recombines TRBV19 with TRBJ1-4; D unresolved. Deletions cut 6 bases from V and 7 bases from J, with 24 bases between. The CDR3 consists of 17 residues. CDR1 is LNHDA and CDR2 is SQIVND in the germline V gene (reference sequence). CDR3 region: CASSPRTSPLLGEKLFF. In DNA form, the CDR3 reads TGTGCCAGTAGCCCTCGAACAAGTCCCCTACTGGGTGAAAAACTGTTTTTT.

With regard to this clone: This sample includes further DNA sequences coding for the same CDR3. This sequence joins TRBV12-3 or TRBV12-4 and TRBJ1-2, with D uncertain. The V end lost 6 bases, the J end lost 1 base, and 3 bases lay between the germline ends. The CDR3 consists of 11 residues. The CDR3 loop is CASSRNYGYTF. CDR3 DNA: TGTGCCAGCAGCCGTAACTATGGCTACACCTTC.

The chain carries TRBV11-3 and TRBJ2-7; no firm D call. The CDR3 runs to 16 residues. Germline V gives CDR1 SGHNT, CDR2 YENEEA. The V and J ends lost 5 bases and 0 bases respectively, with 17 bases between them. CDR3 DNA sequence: TGTGCCAGCAGCCCCGGGCCCCTTACCGCCTCCTACGAGCAGTACTTC. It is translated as CASSPGPLTASYEQYF.

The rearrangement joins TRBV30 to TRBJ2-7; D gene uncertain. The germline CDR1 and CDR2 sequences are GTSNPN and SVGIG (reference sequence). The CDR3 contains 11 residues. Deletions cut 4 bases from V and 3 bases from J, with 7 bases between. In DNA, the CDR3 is TGTGCCTGGATGAGCGACTACGAGCAGTACTTC. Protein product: CAWMSDYEQYF.

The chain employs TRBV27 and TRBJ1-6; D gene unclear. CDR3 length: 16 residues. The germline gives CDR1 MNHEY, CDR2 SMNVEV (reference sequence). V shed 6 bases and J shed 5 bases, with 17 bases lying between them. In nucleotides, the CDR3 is TGTGCCAGCAGAAGTTATCGGACGGTGAATAATTCACCCCTCCACTTT. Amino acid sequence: CASRSYRTVNNSPLHF.

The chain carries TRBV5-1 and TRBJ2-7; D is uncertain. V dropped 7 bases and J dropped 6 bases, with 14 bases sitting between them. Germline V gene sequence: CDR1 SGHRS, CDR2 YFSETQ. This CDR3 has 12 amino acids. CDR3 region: CASAFPDGEQYF. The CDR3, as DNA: TGCGCCAGCGCCTTTCCGGATGGCGAGCAGTACTTC.

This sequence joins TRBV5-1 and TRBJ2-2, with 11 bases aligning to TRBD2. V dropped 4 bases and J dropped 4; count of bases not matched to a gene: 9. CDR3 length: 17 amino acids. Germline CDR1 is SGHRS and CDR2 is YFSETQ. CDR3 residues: CASSPHSGRAVTGELFF. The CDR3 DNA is TGCGCCAGCAGCCCCCATAGCGGGAGGGCCGTCACCGGGGAGCTGTTTTTT. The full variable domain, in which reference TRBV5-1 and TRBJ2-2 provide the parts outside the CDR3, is KAGVTQTPRYLIKTRGQQVTLSCSPISGHRSVSWYQQTPGQGLQFLFEYFSETQRNKGNFPGRFSGRQFSNSRSEMNVSTLELGDSALYLCASSPHSGRAVTGELFFGEGSRLTVL.

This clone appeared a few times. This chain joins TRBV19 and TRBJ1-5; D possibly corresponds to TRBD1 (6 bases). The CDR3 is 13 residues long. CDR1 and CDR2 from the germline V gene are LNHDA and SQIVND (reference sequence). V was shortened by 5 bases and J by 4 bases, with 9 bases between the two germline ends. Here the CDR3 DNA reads TGTGCCAGTAGTTCTACAGGGAATCAGCCCCAGCATTTT. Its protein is CASSSTGNQPQHF. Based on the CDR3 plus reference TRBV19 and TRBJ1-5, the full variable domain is DGGITQSPKYLFRKEGQNVTLSCEQNLNHDAMYWYRQDPGQGLRLIYYSQIVNDFQKGDIAEGYSVSREKKESFPLTVTSAQKNPTAFYLCASSSTGNQPQHFGDGTRLSIL.

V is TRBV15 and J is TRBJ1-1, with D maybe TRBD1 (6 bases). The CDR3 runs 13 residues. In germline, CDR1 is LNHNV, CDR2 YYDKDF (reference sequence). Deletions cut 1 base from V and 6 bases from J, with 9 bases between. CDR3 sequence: CATSRVRGAEAFF. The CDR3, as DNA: TGTGCCACCAGCAGAGTGAGGGGGGCTGAAGCTTTCTTT.

The CDR3 sequence is CAISESWQGSGYTF. DNA for the CDR3: TGTGCCATCAGTGAGTCTTGGCAGGGATCTGGCTACACCTTC. This chain connects TRBV10-3 to TRBJ1-2; possible D gene TRBD1, 5 bases. Deletions cut 0 bases from V and 7 bases from J, with 12 bases between. The CDR3 extends over 14 amino acids. The germline gives CDR1 ENHRY, CDR2 SYGVKD.

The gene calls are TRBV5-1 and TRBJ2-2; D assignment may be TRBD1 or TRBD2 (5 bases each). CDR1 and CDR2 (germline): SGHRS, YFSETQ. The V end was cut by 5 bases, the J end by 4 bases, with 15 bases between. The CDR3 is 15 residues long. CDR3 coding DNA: TGCGCCAGCAGGGGGGAAGGGGCCTCCACCGGGGAGCTGTTTTTT. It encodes CASRGEGASTGELFF.

The CDR3 reads CASSTPASGRVYEQFF. DNA for the CDR3: TGTGCCAGCAGCACTCCCGCTAGCGGGAGAGTCTATGAGCAGTTCTTC. The chain recombines TRBV13 with TRBJ2-1, with 10 nucleotides matching TRBD2. Germline CDR1 reads PRHDT; CDR2 reads FYEKMQ (reference sequence). The CDR3 contains 16 residues. V lost 5 bases, J lost 8 bases, and 12 bases stayed unmatched. Using reference TRBV13 and TRBJ2-1 for the parts outside the CDR3, the full variable domain is AAGVIQSPRHLIKEKRETATLKCYPIPRHDTVYWYQQGPGQDPQFLISFYEKMQSDKGSIPDRFSAQQFSDYHSELNMSSLELGDSALYFCASSTPASGRVYEQFFGPGTRLTVL.

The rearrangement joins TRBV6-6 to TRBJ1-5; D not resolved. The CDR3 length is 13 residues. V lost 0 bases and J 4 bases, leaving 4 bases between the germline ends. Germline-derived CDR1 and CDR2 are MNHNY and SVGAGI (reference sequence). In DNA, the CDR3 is TGTGCCAGCAGTTACTCTCTGAATCAGCCCCAGCATTTT. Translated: CASSYSLNQPQHF.

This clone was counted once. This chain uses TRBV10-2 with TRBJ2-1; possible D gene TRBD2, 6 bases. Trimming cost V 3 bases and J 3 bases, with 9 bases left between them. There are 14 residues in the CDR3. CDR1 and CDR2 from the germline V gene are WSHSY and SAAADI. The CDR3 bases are TGCGCCAGCAGTGACCCCGGGAGCTACAATGAGCAGTTCTTC. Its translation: CASSDPGSYNEQFF.

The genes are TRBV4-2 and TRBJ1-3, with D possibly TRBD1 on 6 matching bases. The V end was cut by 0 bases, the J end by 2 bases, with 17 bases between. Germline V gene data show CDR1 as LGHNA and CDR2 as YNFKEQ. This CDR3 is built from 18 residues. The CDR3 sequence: CASSQDQRGAKAGNTIYF. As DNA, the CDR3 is TGTGCCAGCAGCCAAGATCAACGGGGGGCTAAGGCTGGAAACACCATATATTTT.

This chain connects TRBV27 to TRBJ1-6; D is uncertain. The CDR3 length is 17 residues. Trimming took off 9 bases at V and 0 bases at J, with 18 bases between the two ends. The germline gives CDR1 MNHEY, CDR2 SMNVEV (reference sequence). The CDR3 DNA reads TGTGCCAGTCAGTCATGGGGAGTCAGCTCCTATAATTCACCCCTCCACTTT. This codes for CASQSWGVSSYNSPLHF.

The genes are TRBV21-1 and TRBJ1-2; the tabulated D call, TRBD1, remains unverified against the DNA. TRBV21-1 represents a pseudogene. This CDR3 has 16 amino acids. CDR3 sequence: CASSNPRDRDNYGYTF. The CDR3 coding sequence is TGTGCCAGCAGCAACCCACGGGACAGGGATAACTATGGCTACACCTTC.

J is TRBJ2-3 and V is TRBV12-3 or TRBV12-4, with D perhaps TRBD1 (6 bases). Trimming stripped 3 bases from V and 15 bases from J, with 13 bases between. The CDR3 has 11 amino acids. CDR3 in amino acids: CASSFTETGYF. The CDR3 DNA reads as TGTGCCAGCAGTTTCACCGAGACAGGCTATTTT.

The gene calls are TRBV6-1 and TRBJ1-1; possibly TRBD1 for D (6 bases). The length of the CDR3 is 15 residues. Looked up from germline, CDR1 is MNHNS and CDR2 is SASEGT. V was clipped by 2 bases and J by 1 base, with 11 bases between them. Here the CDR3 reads CASSELPGQNTEAFF. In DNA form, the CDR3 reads TGTGCCAGCAGTGAACTGCCGGGACAGAACACTGAAGCTTTCTTT.

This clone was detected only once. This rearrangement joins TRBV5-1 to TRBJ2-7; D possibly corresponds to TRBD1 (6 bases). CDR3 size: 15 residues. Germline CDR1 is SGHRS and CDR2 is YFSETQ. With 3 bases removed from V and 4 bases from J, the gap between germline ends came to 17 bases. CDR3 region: CASSSGTPQIYEQYF. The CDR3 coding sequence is TGCGCCAGCAGCTCCGGGACACCACAAATATACGAGCAGTACTTC.

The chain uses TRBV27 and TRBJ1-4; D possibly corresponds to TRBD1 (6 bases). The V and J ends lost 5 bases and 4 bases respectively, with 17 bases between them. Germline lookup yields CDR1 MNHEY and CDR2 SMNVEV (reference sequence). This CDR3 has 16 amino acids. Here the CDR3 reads CASSAWTVQDNEKLFF. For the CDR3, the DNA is TGTGCCAGCAGTGCGTGGACAGTTCAGGATAATGAAAAACTGTTTTTT.

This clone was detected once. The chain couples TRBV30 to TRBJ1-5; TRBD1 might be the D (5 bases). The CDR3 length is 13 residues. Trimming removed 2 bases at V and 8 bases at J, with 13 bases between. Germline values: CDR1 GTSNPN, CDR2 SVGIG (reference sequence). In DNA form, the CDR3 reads TGTGCCTGGAGTCCCCAGGGATCTGAGCCCCAGCATTTT. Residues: CAWSPQGSEPQHF.

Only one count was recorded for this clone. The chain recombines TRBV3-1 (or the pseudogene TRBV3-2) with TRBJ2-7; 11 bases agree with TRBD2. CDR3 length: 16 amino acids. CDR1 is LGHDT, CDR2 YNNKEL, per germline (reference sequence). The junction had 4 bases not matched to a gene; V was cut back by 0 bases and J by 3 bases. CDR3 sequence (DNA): TGTGCCAGCAGCCAAGATAGGCTAGCGGGGGGCTACGAGCAGTACTTC. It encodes CASSQDRLAGGYEQYF.